The 2 T cell receptor beta chains below come from one sample, sequenced in a study of early T cells in non-severe SARS-CoV-2 infection. TCRdb used MiXCR to reprocess the 5' RACE reads, holding one entry per CDR3 protein. The sample lists 55,000 or so distinct CDR3 sequences, roughly 6.2% seen once, with 3.9% in the top ten. What was sequenced was whole blood. The receptors here all came from an adult who was a healthcare worker with PCR-confirmed SARS-CoV-2 infection or an uninfected control (not recorded which).

This clonotype was picked up many times. V and J are TRBV5-1 and TRBJ1-1; 8 nucleotides agree with TRBD1. V shed 0 bases and J 5 bases; nucleotides not matched to a gene: 6. The germline V gene encodes CDR1 SGHRS and CDR2 YFSETQ. This CDR3 region has 15 residues. CDR3 nucleotide sequence: TGCGCCAGCAGCTTGGTAGGACAGGGCGGTACTGAAGCTTTCTTT. This translates into CASSLVGQGGTEAFF.

There are many counts of this clonotype. The chain carries TRBV10-3 and TRBJ1-6; D not certain. This CDR3 has 12 residues. The germline V gene encodes CDR1 ENHRY and CDR2 SYGVKD. V lost 3 bases, J lost 10 bases, and 7 bases lay in between. As DNA, the CDR3 is TGTGCCATCAGTGACGAAGGATCACCCCTCCACTTT. The encoded protein is CAISDEGSPLHF.